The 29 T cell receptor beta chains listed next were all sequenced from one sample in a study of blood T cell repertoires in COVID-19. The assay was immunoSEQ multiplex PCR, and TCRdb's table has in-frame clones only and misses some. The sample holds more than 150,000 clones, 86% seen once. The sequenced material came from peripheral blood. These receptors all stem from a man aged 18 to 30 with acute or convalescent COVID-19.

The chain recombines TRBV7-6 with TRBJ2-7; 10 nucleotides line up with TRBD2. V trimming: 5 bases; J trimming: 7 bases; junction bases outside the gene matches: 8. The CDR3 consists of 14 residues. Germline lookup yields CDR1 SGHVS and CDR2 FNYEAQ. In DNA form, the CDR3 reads TGTGCCAGCAGCATAAGCGGGGGGGCCGATGAGCAGTACTTC. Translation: CASSISGGADEQYF.

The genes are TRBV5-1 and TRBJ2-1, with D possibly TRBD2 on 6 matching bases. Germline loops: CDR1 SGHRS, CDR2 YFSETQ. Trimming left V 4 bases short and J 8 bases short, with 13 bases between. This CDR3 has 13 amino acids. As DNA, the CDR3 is TGCGCCAGCAGCGCACCTCGGAGGGATGAGCAGTTCTTC. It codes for CASSAPRRDEQFF.

The CDR3, as DNA: TGTGCCAGTAGTATAGGCTTGACAGACAATCAGCCCCAGCATTTT. Translated, it gives CASSIGLTDNQPQHF. The chain links TRBV19 to TRBJ1-5; tentative D call: TRBD1 (5 bases). Looked up from germline, CDR1 is LNHDA and CDR2 is SQIVND (reference sequence). The CDR3 sequence is 15 residues long. V shed 1 base and J shed 3 bases, with 10 bases lying between them. Variable domain in full (rest from reference TRBV19 and TRBJ1-5): DGGITQSPKYLFRKEGQNVTLSCEQNLNHDAMYWYRQDPGQGLRLIYYSQIVNDFQKGDIAEGYSVSREKKESFPLTVTSAQKNPTAFYLCASSIGLTDNQPQHFGDGTRLSIL.

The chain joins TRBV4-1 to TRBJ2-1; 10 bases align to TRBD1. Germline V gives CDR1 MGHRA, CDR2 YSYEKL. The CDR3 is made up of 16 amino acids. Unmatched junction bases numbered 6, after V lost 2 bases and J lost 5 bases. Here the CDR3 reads CASSQSRDRGHNEQFF. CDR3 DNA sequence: TGCGCCAGCAGCCAAAGTCGGGACAGGGGCCACAATGAGCAGTTCTTC.

CDR3 coding DNA: TGTGCCAGCAGTCCCAAGGTGGGACAGGGGGGAACCGGGGAGCTGTTTTTT. Residues: CASSPKVGQGGTGELFF. The chain combines TRBV3-1 (or the pseudogene TRBV3-2) with TRBJ2-2; 11 bases are a match to TRBD1. Trimming removed 6 bases from V and 5 bases from J; junction bases left unmatched: 11. The CDR3 spans 17 residues. In germline, CDR1 is LGHDT, CDR2 YNNKEL (reference sequence).

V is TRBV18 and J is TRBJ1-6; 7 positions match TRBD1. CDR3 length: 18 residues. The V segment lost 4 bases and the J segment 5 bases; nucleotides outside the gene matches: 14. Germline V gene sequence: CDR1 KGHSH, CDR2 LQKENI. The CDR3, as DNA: TGTGCCAGCTCACGAACACCTTATGGACAGGCGAATAATTCACCCCTCCACTTT. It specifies CASSRTPYGQANNSPLHF.

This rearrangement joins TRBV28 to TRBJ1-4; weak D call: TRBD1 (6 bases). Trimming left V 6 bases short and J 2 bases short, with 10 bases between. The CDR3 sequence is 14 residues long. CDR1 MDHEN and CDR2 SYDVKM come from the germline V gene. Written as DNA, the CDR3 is TGTGCCAGCAGACGGGGACACACTAATGAAAAACTGTTTTTT. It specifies CASRRGHTNEKLFF.

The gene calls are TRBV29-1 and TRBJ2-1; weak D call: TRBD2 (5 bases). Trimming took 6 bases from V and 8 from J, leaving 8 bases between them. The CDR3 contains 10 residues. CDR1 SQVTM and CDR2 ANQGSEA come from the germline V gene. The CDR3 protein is CSVTRDEQFF. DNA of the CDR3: TGCAGCGTGACGCGGGATGAGCAGTTCTTC.

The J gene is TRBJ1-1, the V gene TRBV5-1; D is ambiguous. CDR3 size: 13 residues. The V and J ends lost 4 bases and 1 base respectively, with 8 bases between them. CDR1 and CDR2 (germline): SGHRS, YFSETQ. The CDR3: CASSEFRNTEAFF. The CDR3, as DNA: TGCGCCAGCAGCGAATTTAGGAACACTGAAGCTTTCTTT.

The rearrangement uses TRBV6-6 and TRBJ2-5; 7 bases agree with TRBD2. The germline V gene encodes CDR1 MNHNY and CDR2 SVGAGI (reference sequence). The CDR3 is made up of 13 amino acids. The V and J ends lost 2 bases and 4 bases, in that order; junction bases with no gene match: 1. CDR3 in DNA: TGTGCCAGCAGTTACGCGGGGGTAGAGACCCAGTACTTC. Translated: CASSYAGVETQYF.

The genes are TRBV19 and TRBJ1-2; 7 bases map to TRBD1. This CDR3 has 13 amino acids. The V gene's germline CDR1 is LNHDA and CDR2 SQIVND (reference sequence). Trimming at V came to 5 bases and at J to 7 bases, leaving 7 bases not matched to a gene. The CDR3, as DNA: TGTGCCAGTAGTGCCAGACAGGGCTTTGGCTACACCTTC. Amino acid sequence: CASSARQGFGYTF.

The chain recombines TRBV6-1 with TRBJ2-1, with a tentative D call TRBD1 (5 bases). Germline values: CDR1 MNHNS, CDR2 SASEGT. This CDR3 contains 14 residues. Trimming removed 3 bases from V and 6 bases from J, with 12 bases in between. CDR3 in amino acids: CASSDILRGNEQFF. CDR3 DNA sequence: TGTGCCAGCAGTGACATTCTTAGGGGCAATGAGCAGTTCTTC.

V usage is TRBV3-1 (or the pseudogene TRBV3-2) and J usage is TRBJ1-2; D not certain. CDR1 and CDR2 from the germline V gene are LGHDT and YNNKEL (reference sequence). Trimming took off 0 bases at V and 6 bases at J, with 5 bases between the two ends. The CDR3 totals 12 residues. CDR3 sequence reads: CASSQDANGYTF. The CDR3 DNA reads TGTGCCAGCAGCCAAGACGCGAATGGCTACACCTTC.

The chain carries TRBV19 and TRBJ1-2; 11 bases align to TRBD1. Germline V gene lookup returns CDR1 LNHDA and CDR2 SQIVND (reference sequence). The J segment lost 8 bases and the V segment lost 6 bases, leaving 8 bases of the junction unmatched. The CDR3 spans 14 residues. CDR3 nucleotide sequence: TGTGCCAGTAGCCCGGACAGGGGGCGCGGAGGCTACACCTTC. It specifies CASSPDRGRGGYTF.

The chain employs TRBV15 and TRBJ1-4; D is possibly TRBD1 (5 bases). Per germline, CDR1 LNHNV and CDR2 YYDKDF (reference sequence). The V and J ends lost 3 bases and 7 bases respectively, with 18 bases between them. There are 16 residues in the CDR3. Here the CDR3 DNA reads TGTGCCACCAGCAGTTTACAACAGGTCTTGAGTGAAAAACTGTTTTTT. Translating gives CATSSLQQVLSEKLFF.

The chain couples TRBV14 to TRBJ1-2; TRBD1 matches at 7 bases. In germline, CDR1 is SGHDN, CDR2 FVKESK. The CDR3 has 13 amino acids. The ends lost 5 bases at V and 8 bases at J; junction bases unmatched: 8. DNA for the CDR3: TGTGCCAGCAGCGCACAGGGGTCAGGCGGCTACACCTTC. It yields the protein CASSAQGSGGYTF.

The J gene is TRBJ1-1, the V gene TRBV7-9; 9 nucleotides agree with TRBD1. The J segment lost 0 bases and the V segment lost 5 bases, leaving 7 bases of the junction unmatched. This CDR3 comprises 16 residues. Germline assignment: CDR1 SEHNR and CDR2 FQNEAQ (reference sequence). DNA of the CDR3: TGTGCCAGCAGCAATCCGGGACAGGGAATGAACACTGAAGCTTTCTTT. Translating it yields CASSNPGQGMNTEAFF.

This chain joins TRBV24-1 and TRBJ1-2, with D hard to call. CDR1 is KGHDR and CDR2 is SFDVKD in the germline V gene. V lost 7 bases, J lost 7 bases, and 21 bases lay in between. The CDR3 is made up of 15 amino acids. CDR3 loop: CATSPSTDHMSGYTF. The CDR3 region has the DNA TGTGCCACCAGCCCCAGTACAGACCATATGAGTGGCTACACCTTC.

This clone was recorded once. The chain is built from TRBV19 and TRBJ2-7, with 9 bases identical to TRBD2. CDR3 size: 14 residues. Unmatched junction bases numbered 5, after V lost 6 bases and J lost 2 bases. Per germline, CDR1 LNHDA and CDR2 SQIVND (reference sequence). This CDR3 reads CASSKTSGPYEQYF. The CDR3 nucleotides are TGTGCCAGTAGCAAGACTAGCGGTCCCTACGAGCAGTACTTC.

CDR3 nucleotide sequence: TGTGCCTGGAGTCCCTTGACGGCAGGGGGGAATCAGCCCCAGCATTTT. This encodes CAWSPLTAGGNQPQHF. The V gene is TRBV30, the J gene TRBJ1-5; 7 bases fit TRBD1. The CDR3 is 16 amino acids. Trimming at V came to 2 bases and at J to 4 bases, leaving 11 bases not matched to a gene. CDR1 is GTSNPN and CDR2 is SVGIG in the germline V gene (reference sequence).

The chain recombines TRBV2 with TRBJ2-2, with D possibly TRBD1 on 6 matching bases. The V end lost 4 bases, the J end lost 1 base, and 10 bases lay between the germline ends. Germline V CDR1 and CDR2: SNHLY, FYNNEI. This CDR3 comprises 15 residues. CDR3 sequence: CASSARTENTGELFF. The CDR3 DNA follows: TGTGCCAGCAGTGCGCGGACAGAGAACACCGGGGAGCTGTTTTTT.

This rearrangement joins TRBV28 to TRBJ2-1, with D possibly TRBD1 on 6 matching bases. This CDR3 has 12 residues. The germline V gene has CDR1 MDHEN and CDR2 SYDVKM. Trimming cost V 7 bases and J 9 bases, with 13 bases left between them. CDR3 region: CASTMGASEQFF. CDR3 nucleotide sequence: TGTGCCAGCACAATGGGGGCTTCTGAGCAGTTCTTC.

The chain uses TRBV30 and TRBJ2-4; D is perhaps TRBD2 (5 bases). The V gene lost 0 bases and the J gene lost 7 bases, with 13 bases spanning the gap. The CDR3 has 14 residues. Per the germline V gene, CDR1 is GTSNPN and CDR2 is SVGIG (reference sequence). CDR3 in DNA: TGTGCCTGGAGTGTACTTGGCGGGCGGAACATTCAGTACTTC. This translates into CAWSVLGGRNIQYF.

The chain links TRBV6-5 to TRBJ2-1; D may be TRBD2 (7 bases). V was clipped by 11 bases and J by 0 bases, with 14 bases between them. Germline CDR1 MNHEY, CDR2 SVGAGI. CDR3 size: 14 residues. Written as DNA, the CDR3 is TGTGCCGCGGGGGCAGTTAGCTCCTACAATGAGCAGTTCTTC. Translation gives CAAGAVSSYNEQFF.

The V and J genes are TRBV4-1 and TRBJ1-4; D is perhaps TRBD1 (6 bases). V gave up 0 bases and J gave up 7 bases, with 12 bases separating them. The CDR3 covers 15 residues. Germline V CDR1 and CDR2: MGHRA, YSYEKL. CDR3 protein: CASSQDGAGVEKLFF. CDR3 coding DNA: TGCGCCAGCAGCCAAGATGGGGCAGGGGTTGAAAAACTGTTTTTT.

DNA of the CDR3: TGTGCCAGCAGCCTCGGACAGCAGACTGGAAACACCATATATTTT. This translates into CASSLGQQTGNTIYF. The chain is built from TRBV6-5 and TRBJ1-3, with a weak D call TRBD1 (6 bases). Germline V gene data show CDR1 as MNHEY and CDR2 as SVGAGI. V gave up 6 bases and J gave up 2 bases, with 14 bases separating them. The CDR3 runs to 15 residues.

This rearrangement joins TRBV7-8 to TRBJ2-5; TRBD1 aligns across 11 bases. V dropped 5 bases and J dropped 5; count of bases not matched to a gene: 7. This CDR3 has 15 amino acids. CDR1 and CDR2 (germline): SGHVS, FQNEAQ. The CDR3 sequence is CASSGMDRGQETQYF. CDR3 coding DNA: TGTGCCAGCAGCGGGATGGACAGGGGGCAGGAGACCCAGTACTTC.

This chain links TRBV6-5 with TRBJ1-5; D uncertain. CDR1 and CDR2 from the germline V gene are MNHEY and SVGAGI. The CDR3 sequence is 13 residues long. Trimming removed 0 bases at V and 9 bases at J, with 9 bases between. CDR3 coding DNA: TGTGCCAGCAGTTACTCGATTTCGGGGCCCCAGCATTTT. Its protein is CASSYSISGPQHF.

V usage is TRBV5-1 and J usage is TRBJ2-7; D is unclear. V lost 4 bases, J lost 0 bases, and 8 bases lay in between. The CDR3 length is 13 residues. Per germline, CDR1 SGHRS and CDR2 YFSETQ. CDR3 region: CASSLTSSYEQYF. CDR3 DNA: TGCGCCAGCAGCCTTACCAGCTCCTACGAGCAGTACTTC.